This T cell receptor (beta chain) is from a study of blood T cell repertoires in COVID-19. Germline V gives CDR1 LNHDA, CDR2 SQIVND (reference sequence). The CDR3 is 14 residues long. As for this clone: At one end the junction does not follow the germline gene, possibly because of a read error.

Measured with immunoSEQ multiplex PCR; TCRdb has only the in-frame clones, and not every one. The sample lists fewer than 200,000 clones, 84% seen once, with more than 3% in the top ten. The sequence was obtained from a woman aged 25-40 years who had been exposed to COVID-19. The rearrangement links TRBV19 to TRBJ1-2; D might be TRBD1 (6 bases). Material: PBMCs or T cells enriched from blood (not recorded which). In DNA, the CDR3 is TGTGCCAGTAGTAACCCAGGGGTCGGCTATGGCCACACCTTC. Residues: CASSNPGVGYGHTF.